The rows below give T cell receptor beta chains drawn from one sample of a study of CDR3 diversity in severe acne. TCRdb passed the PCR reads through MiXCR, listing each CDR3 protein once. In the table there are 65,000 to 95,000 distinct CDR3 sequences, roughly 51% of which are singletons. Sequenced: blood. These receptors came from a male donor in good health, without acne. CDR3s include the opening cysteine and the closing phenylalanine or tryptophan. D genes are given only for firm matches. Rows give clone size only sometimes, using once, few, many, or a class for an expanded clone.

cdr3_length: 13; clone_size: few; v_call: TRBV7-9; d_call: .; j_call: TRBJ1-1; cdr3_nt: TGTGCCAGCAGCTTTGATGCGAACACTGAAGCTTTCTTT; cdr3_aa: CASSFDANTEAFF
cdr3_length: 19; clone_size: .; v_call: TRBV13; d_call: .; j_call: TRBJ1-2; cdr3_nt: TGTGCCAGCAGCTCCCGGACTAGCGGGGGGGCTGGGGGACTCTACGGCTACACCTTC; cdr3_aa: CASSSRTSGGAGGLYGYTF
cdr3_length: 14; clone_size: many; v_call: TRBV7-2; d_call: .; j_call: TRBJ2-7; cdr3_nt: TGTGCCAGCAGGGCTGGGCTGAGCTCCTACGAGCAGTACTTC; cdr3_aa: CASRAGLSSYEQYF
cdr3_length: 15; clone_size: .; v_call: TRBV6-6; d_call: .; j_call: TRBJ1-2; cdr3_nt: TGTGCCAGCAGTTACTCAAACAGGGAGAACTATGGCTACACCTTC; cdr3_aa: CASSYSNRENYGYTF
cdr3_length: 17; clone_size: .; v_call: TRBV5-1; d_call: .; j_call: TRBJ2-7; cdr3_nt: TGCGCCAGCAGTATCACAGGGGAGGGAAAGGCGAGCTACGAGCAGTACTTC; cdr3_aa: CASSITGEGKASYEQYF
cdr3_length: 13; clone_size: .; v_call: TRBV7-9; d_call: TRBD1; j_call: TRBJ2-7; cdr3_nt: TGTGCCAGCAGCATCGACGTGGGACAGGGACCGTTCTTC; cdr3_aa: CASSIDVGQGPFF
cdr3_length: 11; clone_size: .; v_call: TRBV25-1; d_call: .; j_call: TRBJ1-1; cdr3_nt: TGTGCCAAGACAGTGAACACTGAAGCTTTCTTT; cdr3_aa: CAKTVNTEAFF
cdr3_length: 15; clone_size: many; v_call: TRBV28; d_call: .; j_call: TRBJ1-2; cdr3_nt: TGTGCTTCAGAGGGAGGGATAGTGGCCAACTATGGCTACACCTTC; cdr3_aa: CASEGGIVANYGYTF
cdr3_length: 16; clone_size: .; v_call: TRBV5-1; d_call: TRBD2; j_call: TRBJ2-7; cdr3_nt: TGCGCCAGCAGCCCCCGGACTAGCGGGAGGGAAAACGAGCAGTACTTC; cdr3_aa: CASSPRTSGRENEQYF
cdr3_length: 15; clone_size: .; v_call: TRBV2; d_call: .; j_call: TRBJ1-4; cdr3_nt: TGTGCCAGCAGTGACGTCGGGGACCCTAATGAAAAACTGGTTTTT; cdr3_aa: CASSDVGDPNEKLVF
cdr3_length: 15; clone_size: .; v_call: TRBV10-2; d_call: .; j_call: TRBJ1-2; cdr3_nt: TGCGCCAGCAGTGAGTCGGGCAGATCCACTAGTGCTTGGACCTTC; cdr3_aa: CASSESGRSTSAWTF
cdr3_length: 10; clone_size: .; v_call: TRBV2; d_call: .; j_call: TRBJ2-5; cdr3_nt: TGTGCCAGCAGCCTAGAATCCCAGAACTTC; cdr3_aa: CASSLESQNF
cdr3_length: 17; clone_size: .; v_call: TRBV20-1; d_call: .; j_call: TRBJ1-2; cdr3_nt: TGCAGTGCTACTGACCCTGGTGGTACCAAGGACCCCTATGGCTACACCTTC; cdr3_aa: CSATDPGGTKDPYGYTF
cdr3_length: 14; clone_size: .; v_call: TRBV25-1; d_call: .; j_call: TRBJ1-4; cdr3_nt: TGTGCCAGCAGGCCGGGGGGAGCTAATGAAAAACTGTTTTTT; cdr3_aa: CASRPGGANEKLFF
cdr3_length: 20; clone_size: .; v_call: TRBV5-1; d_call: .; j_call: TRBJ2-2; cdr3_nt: .; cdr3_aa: CASSPGTGSSYEQYFGELFF
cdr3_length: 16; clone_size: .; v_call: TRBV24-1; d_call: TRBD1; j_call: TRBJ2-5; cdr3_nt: TGTGCCACCAGTGTTGCGGGACAGGGGGCTGGAGAGACCCAGTACTTC; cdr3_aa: CATSVAGQGAGETQYF
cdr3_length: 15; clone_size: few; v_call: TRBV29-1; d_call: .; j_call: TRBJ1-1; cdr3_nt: TGCAGCGTTGAAGGGACCGGGGGATTGTGGACTGAAGCTTTCTTT; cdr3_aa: CSVEGTGGLWTEAFF
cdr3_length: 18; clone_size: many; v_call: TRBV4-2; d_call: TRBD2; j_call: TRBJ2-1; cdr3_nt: TGTGCCAGCAGCCTAGACGGCGGGAGCTCGGCCAATTACAATGAGCAGTTCTTC; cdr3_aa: CASSLDGGSSANYNEQFF
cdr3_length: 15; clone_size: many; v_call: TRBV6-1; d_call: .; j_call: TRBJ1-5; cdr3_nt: TGTGCCAGCAGACGTGGTGGACAGCAGGATCAGCCCCAGCATTTT; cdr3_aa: CASRRGGQQDQPQHF
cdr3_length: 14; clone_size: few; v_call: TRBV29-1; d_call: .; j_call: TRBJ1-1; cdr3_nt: TGCAGCGTTCAGGGGATGGTCATGAACACTGAAGCTTTCTTT; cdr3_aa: CSVQGMVMNTEAFF
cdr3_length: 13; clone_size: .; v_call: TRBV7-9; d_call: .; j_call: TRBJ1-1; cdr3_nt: TGTGCCAGCAGCCATAAGCTGGGCACTGAAGCTTTCTTT; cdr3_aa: CASSHKLGTEAFF
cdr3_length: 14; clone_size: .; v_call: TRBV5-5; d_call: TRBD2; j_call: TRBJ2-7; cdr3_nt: TGTGCCAGCAGCCTGGGACTAGCGGGAGACGAGCAGTACTTC; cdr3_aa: CASSLGLAGDEQYF
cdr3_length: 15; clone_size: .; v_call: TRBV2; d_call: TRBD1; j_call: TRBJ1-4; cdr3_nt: TGTGCCAGCAGTCATACGGACAGGGAGAATGAAAAACTGTTTTTT; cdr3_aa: CASSHTDRENEKLFF
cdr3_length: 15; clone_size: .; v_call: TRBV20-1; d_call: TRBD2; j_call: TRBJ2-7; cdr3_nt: TGCAGTGCTAGGCCCTTTAGCGGGAGTATCTACGAGCAGTACTTC; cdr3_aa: CSARPFSGSIYEQYF
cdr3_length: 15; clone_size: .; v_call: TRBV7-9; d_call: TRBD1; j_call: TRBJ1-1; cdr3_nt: TGTGCCAGCAGCTCTCTAAGACAGGGGAACACTGAAGCTTTCTTT; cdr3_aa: CASSSLRQGNTEAFF
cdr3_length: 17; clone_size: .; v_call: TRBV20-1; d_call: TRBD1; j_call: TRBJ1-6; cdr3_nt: TGCAGTGCTCCCCCTGATGGAGGGGGCATGTATAATTCACCCCTCCACTTT; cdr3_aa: CSAPPDGGGMYNSPLHF
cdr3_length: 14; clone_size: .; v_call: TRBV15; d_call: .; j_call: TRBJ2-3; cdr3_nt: TGTGCCACCAGCAGAGAGGGGGCGGGGGATACGCAGTATTTT; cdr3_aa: CATSREGAGDTQYF
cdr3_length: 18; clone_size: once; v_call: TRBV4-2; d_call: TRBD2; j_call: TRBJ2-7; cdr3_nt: TGTGCCAGCAGCCAAGTTAGACTAGCGGGAGGGCCCTCCTACGAGCAGTACTTC; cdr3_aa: CASSQVRLAGGPSYEQYF
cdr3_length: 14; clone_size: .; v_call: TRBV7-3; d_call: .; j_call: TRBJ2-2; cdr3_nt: TGTGCCAGCAGCTCCCTGGTGAACACCGGGGAGCTGTTTTTT; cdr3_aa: CASSSLVNTGELFF
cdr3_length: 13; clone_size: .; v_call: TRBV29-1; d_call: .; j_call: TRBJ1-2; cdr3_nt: TGCAGCGACTCCGGGCCTAGCGGCTATGGCTACACCTTC; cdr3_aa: CSDSGPSGYGYTF
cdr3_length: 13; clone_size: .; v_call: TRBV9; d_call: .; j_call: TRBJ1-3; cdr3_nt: TGTGCCAGCAGCGGGCCTAACGAAAACACCATATATTTT; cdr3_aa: CASSGPNENTIYF
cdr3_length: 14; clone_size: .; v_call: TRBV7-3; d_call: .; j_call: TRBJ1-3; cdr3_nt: TGTGCCAACAGCGCCGGACTGGTTGGAAACACCATATATTTT; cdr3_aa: CANSAGLVGNTIYF
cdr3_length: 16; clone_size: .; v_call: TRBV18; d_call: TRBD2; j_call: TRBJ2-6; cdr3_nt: TGTGCCAACTCTCAAACGCGGGAGTTCGGGGCCAACGTCCTGACTTTC; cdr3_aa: CANSQTREFGANVLTF
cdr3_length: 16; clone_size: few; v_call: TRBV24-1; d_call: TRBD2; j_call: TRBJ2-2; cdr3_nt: TGTGCCACCAGTGTCACCGGGACTAGCGGCACCGGGGAGCTGTTTTTT; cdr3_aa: CATSVTGTSGTGELFF
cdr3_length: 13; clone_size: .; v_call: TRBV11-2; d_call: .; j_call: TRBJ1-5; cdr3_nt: TGTGCCAGCAGCTTAGACAGGGATCAACCCCAGCATTTT; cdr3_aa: CASSLDRDQPQHF
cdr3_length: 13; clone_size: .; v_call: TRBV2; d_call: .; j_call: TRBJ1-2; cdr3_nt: TGTGCCAACAGTCCGGGGGGCTGGGGTGGCTGCACCTTC; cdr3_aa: CANSPGGWGGCTF
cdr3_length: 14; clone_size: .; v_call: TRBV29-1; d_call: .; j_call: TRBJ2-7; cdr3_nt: TGCAGCGTTATGGGGGCCGGGGGAGCTTTCGAGCAGTACTTC; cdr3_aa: CSVMGAGGAFEQYF
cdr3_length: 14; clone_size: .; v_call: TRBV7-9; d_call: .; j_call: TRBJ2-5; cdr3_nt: TGTGCCAGCACCCAAAGCAGGGTTGGTGGGACCCAGTACTTC; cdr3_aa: CASTQSRVGGTQYF
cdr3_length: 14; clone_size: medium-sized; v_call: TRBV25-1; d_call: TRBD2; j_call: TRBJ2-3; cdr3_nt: TGTGCCAGCACTCCTAGCGGTAGCACAGATACGCAGTATTTT; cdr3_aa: CASTPSGSTDTQYF
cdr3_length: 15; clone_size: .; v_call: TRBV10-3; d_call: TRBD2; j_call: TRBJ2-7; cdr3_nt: TGTGCCATCACATCAGGGACTAGCGGGAGTTACGAGCAGTACTTC; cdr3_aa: CAITSGTSGSYEQYF
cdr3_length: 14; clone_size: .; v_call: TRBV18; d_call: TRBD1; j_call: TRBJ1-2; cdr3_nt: TGTGCCAGCTCACCACCGGGGGACAGTCCTGGCTACACCTTC; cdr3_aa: CASSPPGDSPGYTF
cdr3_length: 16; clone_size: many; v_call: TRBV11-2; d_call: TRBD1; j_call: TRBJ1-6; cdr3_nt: TGTGCCAGCAGCTTAGGCACACAGGGGACCAATTCACCCCTCCACTTT; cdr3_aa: CASSLGTQGTNSPLHF
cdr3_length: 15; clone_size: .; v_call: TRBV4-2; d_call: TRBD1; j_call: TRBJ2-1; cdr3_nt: TGTGCCAGCAGCCGGGACAGGGGGCACTACAATGAGCAGTTCTTC; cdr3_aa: CASSRDRGHYNEQFF
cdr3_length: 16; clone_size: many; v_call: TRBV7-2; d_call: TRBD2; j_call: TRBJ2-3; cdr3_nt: TGTGCCAGCAGCAGAGCCCCTAGCGGGGGCGGGTATACGCAGTATTTT; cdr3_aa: CASSRAPSGGGYTQYF
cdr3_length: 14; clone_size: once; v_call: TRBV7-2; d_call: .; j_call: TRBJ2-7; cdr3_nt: TGTGCCAGCTCACAGGCCGGGAGCTCCTACGAGCAGTACTTC; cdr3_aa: CASSQAGSSYEQYF
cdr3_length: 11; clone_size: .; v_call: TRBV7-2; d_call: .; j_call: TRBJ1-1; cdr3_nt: TGTGCCAGCAGCCTCCGTTTTGGAGCTCTCTTT; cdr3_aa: CASSLRFGALF
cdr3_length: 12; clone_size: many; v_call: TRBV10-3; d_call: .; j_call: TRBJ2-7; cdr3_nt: TGTGCCATCAGTGGCGTGATTTACGAGCAGTACTTC; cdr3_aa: CAISGVIYEQYF
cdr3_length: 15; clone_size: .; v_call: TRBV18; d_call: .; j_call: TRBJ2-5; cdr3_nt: TGTGCCAGCTCACCCAAGACTGGCAGGAAGGAGACCCAGTACTTC; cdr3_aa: CASSPKTGRKETQYF
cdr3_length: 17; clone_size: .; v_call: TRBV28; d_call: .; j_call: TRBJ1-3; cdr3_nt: TGTGCCAGCAGTCCTCAGACAGAATACTTCTCTGGAAACACCATATATTTT; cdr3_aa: CASSPQTEYFSGNTIYF
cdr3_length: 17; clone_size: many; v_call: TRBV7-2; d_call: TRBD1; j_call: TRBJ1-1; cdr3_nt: TGTGCCAGCAGTACAGGGGGCCCTGGGTCGCGGAACACTGAAGCTTTCTTT; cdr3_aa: CASSTGGPGSRNTEAFF
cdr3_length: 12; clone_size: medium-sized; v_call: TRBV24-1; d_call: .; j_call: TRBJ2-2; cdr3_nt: TGTGCCACCAGTGTGGGTACCGGGGAGCTGTTTTTT; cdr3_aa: CATSVGTGELFF
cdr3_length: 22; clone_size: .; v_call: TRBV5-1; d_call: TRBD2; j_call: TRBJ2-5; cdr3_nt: TGCGCCAGCAGAGCCGGGACTAGCGGGGGCCCCGGGGTCACCGGGGAGCAAGAGACCCAGTACTTC; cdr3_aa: CASRAGTSGGPGVTGEQETQYF
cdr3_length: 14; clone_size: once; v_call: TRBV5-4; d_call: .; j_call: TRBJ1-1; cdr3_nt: TGTGCCAGCAGCTCGGGCAGTGTGAACACTGAAGCTTTCTTT; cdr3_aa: CASSSGSVNTEAFF
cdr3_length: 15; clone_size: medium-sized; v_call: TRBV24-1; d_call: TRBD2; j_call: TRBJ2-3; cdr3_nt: TGTGCCACCAGTGATCGGGACTATTACACAGATACGCAGTATTTT; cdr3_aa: CATSDRDYYTDTQYF
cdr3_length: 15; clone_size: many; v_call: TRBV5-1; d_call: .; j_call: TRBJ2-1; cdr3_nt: TGCGCCAGCAGCCCGGGATGGGGACTCTACAATGAGCAGTTCTTC; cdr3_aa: CASSPGWGLYNEQFF
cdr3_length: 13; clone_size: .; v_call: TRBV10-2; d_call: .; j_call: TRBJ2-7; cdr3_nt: TGTGCCAGCAGCCGTTCCGCGGCCTACGAGCAGTACTTC; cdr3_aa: CASSRSAAYEQYF
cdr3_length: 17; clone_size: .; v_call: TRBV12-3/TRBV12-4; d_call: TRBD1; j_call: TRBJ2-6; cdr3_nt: TGTGCCAGCAGTTTATGGACAGGGGCTAGTGGGGCCAACGTCCTGACTTTC; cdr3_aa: CASSLWTGASGANVLTF
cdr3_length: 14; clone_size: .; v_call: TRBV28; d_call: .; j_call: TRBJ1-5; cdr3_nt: TGTGCCAGCAGGAACAGGGCGGGTTATCAGCCCCAGCATTTT; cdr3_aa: CASRNRAGYQPQHF